These 2 T cell receptor beta chains came from one sample sequenced in a study of memory CD4+ T cells and cytomegalovirus serostatus. The sort gate was single viable CD3+CD4+CD8-CD45RO+ cells for memory CD4+ T cells. Data came from immunoSEQ multiplex PCR; TCRdb stores just in-frame clones and leaves some out. The sample contains 50,000 or so clones, around 88% of which appear only once. The sample taken for sequencing was memory CD4+ T cells from blood. These receptors came from an adult in good health and CMV-seropositive.

V usage is TRBV2 and J usage is TRBJ1-1, with D possibly TRBD1 on 5 matching bases. The germline CDR1 and CDR2 sequences are SNHLY and FYNNEI. Trimming shortened V by 5 bases and J by 6 bases, and 16 bases separated the two germline ends. CDR3 size: 14 residues. The CDR3 sequence: CASSILTVQAEAFF. The CDR3 DNA sequence: TGTGCCAGCAGTATCCTGACGGTACAGGCTGAAGCTTTCTTT. Combining the CDR3 with reference TRBV2 and TRBJ1-1 gives the whole variable domain EPEVTQTPSHQVTQMGQEVILRCVPISNHLYFYWYRQILGQKVEFLVSFYNNEISEKSEIFDDQFSVERPDGSNFTLKIRSTKLEDSAMYFCASSILTVQAEAFFGQGTRLTVV.

The chain recombines TRBV7-2 with TRBJ1-1; D unresolved. Looked up from germline, CDR1 is SGHTA and CDR2 is FQGNSA. This CDR3 contains 13 residues. V lost 10 bases and J 4 bases, leaving 16 bases between the germline ends. Here the CDR3 DNA reads TGTGCCACCGGACCAAGGGAGCGCACTGAAGCTTTCTTT. It codes for CATGPRERTEAFF. Based on the CDR3 plus reference TRBV7-2 and TRBJ1-1, the full variable domain is GAGVSQSPSNKVTEKGKDVELRCDPISGHTALYWYRQSLGQGLEFLIYFQGNSAPDKSGLPSDRFSAERTGGSVSTLTIQRTQQEDSAVYLCATGPRERTEAFFGQGTRLTVV.